The clone carrying this T cell receptor beta chain has only one observation. What it binds is unknown. With the Oncomine TCR Beta short-read assay, DNA from cultured CD4+ T cells was sequenced. TCRdb ran MiXCR on the PCR reads and lists one entry per CDR3 protein. The sample holds thousands of distinct CDR3 sequences, around 61% seen once. The source of the sample is a study of vaccination and CD4 T cells after COVID-19. Treatment denoted: roughly 10-day PBMC culture with coronavirus spike peptide pools or control peptides (ViraFEST assay). CDR1 is MNHEY and CDR2 is SVGAGI in the germline V gene. The CDR3 is 16 residues long. V gave up 0 bases and J gave up 6 bases; unmatched junction bases: 10.

The sample comprised CD4+ T cells from blood, cultured in vitro. The chain joins TRBV6-5 to TRBJ2-7; TRBD2 aligns across 8 bases. The clonotype originates from a human donor who had recovered from COVID-19. CDR3 amino acids: CASSYSRRGGLAEQYF. DNA of the CDR3: TGTGCCAGCAGTTACTCCCGCCGGGGGGGTTTGGCCGAGCAGTACTTC.